This TCR beta chain was sequenced for a study of blood T cell repertoires in COVID-19. This clone has at least ten counts. This CDR3 contains 15 residues. Germline V gene lookup returns CDR1 SGHTA and CDR2 FQGNSA. Germline trimming cut 1 base from V and 3 bases from J; bases unmatched to any gene: 5. Sequencing used immunoSEQ multiplex PCR; TCRdb keeps in-frame clones, though not all of them. The sample has about 170,000 clones, 79% seen once; the top ten hold 19%. This receptor was obtained from a woman in her 70s in a cohort exposed to, infected with or recovered from COVID-19 (not recorded which). This sequence joins TRBV7-2 and TRBJ2-5; 7 nucleotides line up with TRBD1. The sequencing input was PBMCs or T cells enriched from blood (not recorded which). In DNA form, the CDR3 reads TGTGCCAGCAGCTTAGTAGGGGGCAGGGAAGAGACCCAGTACTTC. Residues: CASSLVGGREETQYF.